This TCR beta chain was found in a study of cytomegalovirus exposure and HLA in healthy donors (dated by TCRdb to between 2016 and 2019). About the investigation overall: An earlier analysis of approximately 640 of the donors reported 250 to 350 Gb of sequence data and around 110 million unique TCR beta sequences from about 180 million T cells. An early release that covered about 600 HLA-typed donors contained about 300 gigabases of sequencing data and around 85 million unique TCR sequences. Of the roughly 400 genotyped donors, 80% to 90% were placed in the genetic ancestry cluster associated with self-reported Caucasian donors. The aim of the study was to test whether cataloging public T cell receptors could identify signatures of past pathogen exposure. Using immunosequencing, the study profiled T cell repertoires from 640 or so subjects and related those repertoires to cytomegalovirus serostatus. In addition to the first cohort of about 650 subjects, a separate validation cohort of under 150 different subjects was used. The study combined high-throughput TCR immunosequencing, statistical association of individual TCRs with disease status, and machine learning to predict cytomegalovirus infection status. To study patterns of TCR occurrence, a later analysis re-analyzed previously published TCR beta repertoires from under 750 donors and added high-resolution HLA genotyping. The later analysis used no new phenotypic data to find candidate immune exposures, relying instead on TCR beta sequences and their occurrence across donors. To decide whether each TCR beta V gene segment behaved as functional or pseudogenic, an earlier analysis of approximately 590 of the donors relied on high-throughput TCR beta sequencing. Alongside the repertoire data, information on donor age, sex, ethnicity and CMV serostatus was compiled. In a later genetic analysis, genome-wide SNP genotypes for about 55% of the roughly 700 donors were used, and that subset was treated as a discovery cohort. Every discovery cohort repertoire had been produced on one sequencing platform. HLA typing included class I and class II loci at four-digit resolution. The number of typed donors differed by locus: about 620-640 for A, B, C, DRB1 and DQB1; some 500 for DQA1; 606 for DPA1; and some 430 for DPB1. Because of strong linkage in the cohort, roughly five DR-DQ haplotypes were treated as single units for association and clustering. Across roughly 420 genotyped donors of the cohort, an average of roughly 200,000 unique TCR beta nucleotide sequences per donor were sequenced, and 15% to 20% of those sequences were non-productive. The paper as a whole reports these results and caveats: A further reported finding was that TCR beta sequences accurately predicted the HLA-A and HLA-B alleles for most subjects in the first cohort. According to a later analysis, most CMV-associated TCR beta chains appeared to be HLA-restricted, and the HLA associations seemed to be driven largely by CMV exposure. According to the authors, the approach could potentially be generalized to other disease states and immunological phenotypes. Compared with equally common non-associated chains, HLA-associated TCR beta chains in a later analysis were more clonally expanded and had lower generation probabilities. A total of about 180 TCR beta chains were listed by the study as associated with cytomegalovirus. According to a later analysis, parvovirus B19, influenza, CMV and Epstein-Barr virus appeared linked to several top co-occurrence clusters. The presence/absence analyses assumed that sequencing depth was roughly uniform across donors, and that assumption may not be true. In a later analysis, the rate of TCR association differed among HLA loci, with DRB1 alleles having the most associated TCRs and HLA-C alleles having the fewest. Three of the identified cytomegalovirus-associated TCR beta chains were confirmed in vitro to be specific for cytomegalovirus antigens. This cohort had only TCR beta chains sequenced, and the lack of alpha or paired-chain data limited which features could be detected. For the cohort, immune exposure information was limited to CMV serostatus. Compared with the 666-donor mean, donors in an Asian-associated ancestry cluster had fewer N-insertions in productive TCRs, according to a later genetic analysis. Strong co-occurrence of HLA alleles, especially DR and DQ, made assigning TCR associations to individual alleles difficult. The 87-base-pair reads could not distinguish some IMGT-functional V segments, including TRBV6-2 and TRBV6-3, so those segments were excluded. A later analysis associated around 16,000 TCR beta sequences with specific HLA alleles at a false discovery rate of 0.05. Most TCR sequences were observed very rarely across donors, whereas some public TCRs were present in many individuals. The sequencing pipeline was judged likely to have produced a cluster of highly shared sequence variants as a technical artifact. A later genetic analysis associated a missense DCLRE1C variant with V-gene and J-gene trimming of TCR beta chains, and an independent cohort replicated the association. HLA typing was unavailable for some donors at each locus, so association tests used only the typed subset. The classifier was reported to diagnose cytomegalovirus status with high specificity and sensitivity in both the original and validation cohorts. Because counts were too low, about 18 rarely observed V segments, including chromosome 9 orphons, were excluded from the earlier analysis of a few hundred of the donors. Correlated functional status among segregating V segments might be attributable to linkage disequilibrium, but an unknown experimental factor could not be ruled out. In an earlier analysis of approximately 590 of the donors, most TCR beta V segments were observed in productive rearrangements about 90% or about 30% of the time, broadly matching IMGT annotations.

The cohort comprised approximately 700 healthy bone marrow donors. At the time of sampling, every cohort member was nominally healthy, though immune exposures that went unrecorded were likely present. The donor tested CMV seronegative and was one of the 352 seronegative cohort members. A peripheral blood sample was collected from each donor, and TCR beta sequencing was performed on peripheral blood mononuclear cells. The Qiagen DNeasy Blood Extraction Kit was used to extract genomic DNA from the blood cell samples. This clone was observed a few times. It has no known antigen specificity. Base qualities are missing; no much larger clone stands one base away. Reading the germline V gene (reference sequence) gives CDR1 LNHDA and CDR2 SQIVND. Reading from cysteine to phenylalanine, the CDR3 counts 14 amino acids. Here the CDR3 DNA is all that survives: 42 bases in frame from base 1. V and J lose 1 base and 2 bases, and a span of 6 bases separates them.

Library preparation was by the immunoSEQ multiplex PCR assay. For the multiplex PCR, a mixture combining 60 forward primers for TCR Vbeta segments and 13 reverse primers for TCR Jbeta segments was used. The CDR3 region of rearranged TCR beta genes was amplified from genomic DNA with a multiplex PCR assay. The Illumina HiSeq System was used to sequence the amplified TCR beta libraries as 87-base-pair reads. In the original analysis: In a later analysis, roughly 80 million unique TCR beta chains were counted across the 500 to 850 repertoires, and roughly 10 million of these chains were shared by at least two donors. To remove PCR and sequencing errors, raw reads were error-corrected and collapsed into unique sequences using a nearest-neighbor algorithm that merged closely related sequences. CDR3 sequences were aligned to IMGT reference sequences to assign V, D and J gene segments. Each retained sequence needed at least a six-nucleotide match to both a V gene segment and a J gene segment. Rearrangements were called productive when the CDR3 lacked stop codons and stayed in frame with V and J; all others were non-productive. Following IMGT convention, CDR3 was defined as the stretch from the second conserved V-encoded cysteine to the conserved J-encoded phenylalanine. In an earlier analysis of approximately 590 of the donors, sequences lacking an unambiguous match to a single V gene segment were excluded. In an earlier analysis of some 590 of the donors, a V segment was called functional when productive rearrangements were above 56.7%, and segregating when the standard deviation between donors exceeded 5%. To diagnose cytomegalovirus status from the catalog of TCR beta chain sequences, a statistical classification framework was built. V and J gene assignment, in a later analysis, came from comparing TCR nucleotide sequences with IMGT/GENE-DB human TR gene sequences. The TCRdist pipeline was used in a later analysis to assign CDR3 sequences and most-parsimonious VDJ recombination scenarios. In a later analysis, each TCR beta chain was defined by its CDR3 amino acid sequence together with its V-gene family, and reads lacking a unique V-gene family were excluded. A later analysis removed 500 to 600 highly shared, low-generation-probability nucleotide sequences to deal with suspected cross-contamination and a sequencing artifact. A later analysis calculated a clonal expansion index for each public chain from normalized within-repertoire ranks of inferred template counts. Generation probabilities in a later analysis came from a VDJ recombination model fitted to out-of-frame rearrangements, and those results were checked against IGoR. Hypergeometric tests were used in a later analysis to score TCR-TCR, TCR-HLA and TCR-CMV co-occurrence, with a repertoire-size bias correction applied to the TCR pairs. In a later analysis, false discovery rates were estimated by permuting HLA or CMV assignments 20 times. In a later analysis, co-occurring TCRs were grouped using DBSCAN, and TCRdist sequence similarity was added for clustering within HLA-allele-positive subsets. Co-occurrence clustering excluded repertoires with fewer than 30,000 or more than 120,000 public chains, plus five with anomalous nucleotide sharing. TCRdb limited this immuneACCESS table to in-frame rearrangements with V and J called. A share of clones is missing; checked studies link under half to unresolved V genes, and the rest is unexplained. The D gene and trimming were derived from the DNA, and the V and J assignments and clone size from that table. The sample contains fewer than 120,000 clones, roughly 80% of them found a single time. Roughly 1.2% of the sample goes to the ten largest clones.

The chain was built from TRBV19 and TRBJ1-5; a confident D gene designation cannot be given. The sample taken for sequencing was PBMCs. This receptor was obtained from a woman in her 30s in good health and CMV-seronegative. The CDR3 protein: CASSIGQGNQPQHF. The DNA sequence follows: TGTGCCAGTAGTATAGGTCAGGGCAATCAGCCCCAGCATTTT.